The rows below give T cell receptor beta chains drawn from one sample of a study of T-cell reconstitution after alpha-beta-depleted transplantation in children. TCRdb reanalysed the PCR reads using MiXCR and keeps one entry per CDR3 protein. The repertoire holds some 440,000 distinct CDR3 sequences, with about 17% as singletons. The sequencing used PBMCs, mostly from graft donor cells, collected 360 days after TCRalphabeta/CD19-depleted stem cell transplant. The receptors stem from a boy under three years old who had a stem cell transplant for Wiskott-Aldrich syndrome, so the T cells may come from the graft donor. Both conserved end residues are part of each CDR3. Fields, in order: J gene, D gene, clone size, V gene, CDR3 DNA, CDR3 protein. A D gene is named only where the DNA matches it firmly. Only part of the rows carry a size: once, few, many, or a class if the clone is expanded.

j_call: TRBJ2-5; d_call: -; clone_size: -; v_call: TRBV20-1; cdr3_nt: TGCAGTGCTAGAGATCGACGACTAGGATGGACGGAGACCCAGTACTTC; cdr3_aa: CSARDRRLGWTETQYF
j_call: TRBJ1-5; d_call: -; clone_size: once; v_call: TRBV5-5; cdr3_nt: TGTGCCAGCAGCTTCACCGGGCCCCATCAGCCCCAGCATTTT; cdr3_aa: CASSFTGPHQPQHF
j_call: TRBJ2-2; d_call: -; clone_size: -; v_call: TRBV12-3/TRBV12-4; cdr3_nt: TGTGCCAGCACAAACCACCCGGGGAGTTTCAACACCGGGGAGCTGTTTTTT; cdr3_aa: CASTNHPGSFNTGELFF
j_call: TRBJ2-2; d_call: -; clone_size: few; v_call: TRBV7-9; cdr3_nt: TGTGCCAGCAGCTTAATCCCCAGCGGGGAGCTGTTTTTT; cdr3_aa: CASSLIPSGELFF
j_call: TRBJ1-5; d_call: TRBD1; clone_size: -; v_call: TRBV6-2/TRBV6-3; cdr3_nt: TGTGCCAGCAGTTACTCAAGACAGGGGATCGTCAATCAGCCCCAGCATTTT; cdr3_aa: CASSYSRQGIVNQPQHF
j_call: TRBJ1-1; d_call: -; clone_size: many; v_call: TRBV4-3; cdr3_nt: TGCGCCAGCAGCCAGGTCTTAGGTGGGGAAGCTTTCTTT; cdr3_aa: CASSQVLGGEAFF
j_call: TRBJ2-7; d_call: -; clone_size: -; v_call: TRBV6-2/TRBV6-3; cdr3_nt: TGTGCCAGCAGTTACTCTCCCCTCGCCTACGAGCAGTACTTC; cdr3_aa: CASSYSPLAYEQYF
j_call: TRBJ2-7; d_call: TRBD1; clone_size: -; v_call: TRBV7-9; cdr3_nt: TGTGCCAGCACCTTCGCGGGACAGGGGGCGAGAGAGCAGTACTTC; cdr3_aa: CASTFAGQGAREQYF
j_call: TRBJ1-4; d_call: -; clone_size: -; v_call: TRBV20-1; cdr3_nt: TGCAGTGCTAGAGGGGATAATGAAAAACTGTTTTTT; cdr3_aa: CSARGDNEKLFF
j_call: TRBJ2-1; d_call: TRBD2; clone_size: many; v_call: TRBV19; cdr3_nt: TGTGCCAGTAGTATAGTCACGACTAGCCCATCCAATGAGCAGTTCTTC; cdr3_aa: CASSIVTTSPSNEQFF
j_call: TRBJ2-7; d_call: -; clone_size: few; v_call: TRBV7-6; cdr3_nt: TGTGCCAGCAGCTTAGGGAGTGACCTGACCTACGAGCAGTACTTC; cdr3_aa: CASSLGSDLTYEQYF
j_call: TRBJ2-1; d_call: -; clone_size: few; v_call: TRBV3-1; cdr3_nt: TGTGCCAGCAGCCAAGATCTACCGGCCCGCAGGAATGAGCAGTTCTTC; cdr3_aa: CASSQDLPARRNEQFF
j_call: TRBJ1-6; d_call: -; clone_size: -; v_call: TRBV7-9; cdr3_nt: TGTGCCAGCAGCTTATGGAACGTCGGGTCACCCCTCCACTTT; cdr3_aa: CASSLWNVGSPLHF
j_call: TRBJ2-1; d_call: -; clone_size: many; v_call: TRBV7-2; cdr3_nt: TGTGCCAGCAGTCTCCGGGTTAGCTCCTACAATGAGCAGTTCTTC; cdr3_aa: CASSLRVSSYNEQFF
j_call: TRBJ2-7; d_call: -; clone_size: -; v_call: TRBV29-1; cdr3_nt: TGCAGCGTAAACGGAAAAAGCTCCTACGAGCAGTACTTC; cdr3_aa: CSVNGKSSYEQYF
j_call: TRBJ2-3; d_call: TRBD2; clone_size: few; v_call: TRBV24-1; cdr3_nt: TGTGCCACCAGTGATTTACAAGCGGGGGTTACAGATACGCAGTATTTT; cdr3_aa: CATSDLQAGVTDTQYF
j_call: TRBJ2-2; d_call: TRBD1; clone_size: -; v_call: TRBV18; cdr3_nt: TGTGCCAGCTCACCACCTGGACAGGTGGTCTCCGGGGAGCTGTTTTTT; cdr3_aa: CASSPPGQVVSGELFF
j_call: TRBJ2-3; d_call: -; clone_size: -; v_call: TRBV20-1; cdr3_nt: TGCAGTGCTAGAGTGGCACCCCGGGATAGGCAGTATTTT; cdr3_aa: CSARVAPRDRQYF
j_call: TRBJ2-1; d_call: TRBD2; clone_size: -; v_call: TRBV20-1; cdr3_nt: TGCAGTGCTAGAGATAGGGGACTAGCGGGAACAGTGGACTCAACCCAAAACAATGAGCAGTTCTTC; cdr3_aa: CSARDRGLAGTVDSTQNNEQFF
j_call: TRBJ2-7; d_call: TRBD1; clone_size: few; v_call: TRBV5-1; cdr3_nt: TGCGCCAGCAGCCCTAAGCTGGGACAGTCCTACGAGCAGTACTTC; cdr3_aa: CASSPKLGQSYEQYF
j_call: TRBJ2-7; d_call: -; clone_size: few; v_call: TRBV21-1; cdr3_nt: TGTGCCAGCAGCAAAGCAGGGGCCGGGACTTCTCCCTACGAGCAGTACTTC; cdr3_aa: CASSKAGAGTSPYEQYF
j_call: TRBJ1-5; d_call: -; clone_size: few; v_call: TRBV10-3; cdr3_nt: TGTGCCATCAGTGACTGGGGGGGGAATCAGCCCCAGCATTTT; cdr3_aa: CAISDWGGNQPQHF
j_call: TRBJ2-7; d_call: -; clone_size: -; v_call: TRBV7-9; cdr3_nt: TGTGCCAGCAGAAAAACATCGGCGTTGGAGCAGTACTTC; cdr3_aa: CASRKTSALEQYF
j_call: TRBJ1-2; d_call: -; clone_size: few; v_call: TRBV12-3/TRBV12-4; cdr3_nt: TGTGCCAGCAGCGTGAGCAGGGTTGGCTACACCTTC; cdr3_aa: CASSVSRVGYTF
j_call: TRBJ2-2; d_call: -; clone_size: few; v_call: TRBV5-1; cdr3_nt: TGCGCCAGCAGCTTATCAGGGTCCACCGGGGAGCTGTTTTTT; cdr3_aa: CASSLSGSTGELFF
j_call: TRBJ2-2; d_call: -; clone_size: -; v_call: TRBV7-6; cdr3_nt: TGTGCCAGCAGCCATAAAAGGGGTAGCGGCACTTCGAACACCGGGGAGCTGTTTTTT; cdr3_aa: CASSHKRGSGTSNTGELFF
j_call: TRBJ1-1; d_call: -; clone_size: many; v_call: TRBV5-1; cdr3_nt: TGCGCCAGCGCCGGTGGTACAGGGAGCACTGAAGCTTTCTTT; cdr3_aa: CASAGGTGSTEAFF
j_call: TRBJ1-2; d_call: -; clone_size: -; v_call: TRBV10-3; cdr3_nt: TGTGCCATCAGTGAGGGTGGGCGTAGGTATGGCTACACCTTC; cdr3_aa: CAISEGGRRYGYTF
j_call: TRBJ2-1; d_call: -; clone_size: -; v_call: TRBV14; cdr3_nt: TGTGCCAGCAGCCAAGAAGTAGGGCAGGTCCACAATGAGCAGTTCTTC; cdr3_aa: CASSQEVGQVHNEQFF
j_call: TRBJ2-3; d_call: -; clone_size: -; v_call: TRBV29-1; cdr3_nt: TGCAGCGTGGGACATAACACAGATACGCAGTATTTT; cdr3_aa: CSVGHNTDTQYF
j_call: TRBJ2-3; d_call: -; clone_size: -; v_call: TRBV18; cdr3_nt: TGTGCCAGCTCACCAAAGTTCCTAATAAGCACAGATACGCAGTATTTT; cdr3_aa: CASSPKFLISTDTQYF
j_call: TRBJ2-3; d_call: -; clone_size: few; v_call: TRBV12-3/TRBV12-4; cdr3_nt: TGTGCCAGCAGTCTAGCATGGTGGGGACCCAATAATCTTGGAGATACGCAGTATTTT; cdr3_aa: CASSLAWWGPNNLGDTQYF
j_call: TRBJ2-7; d_call: -; clone_size: -; v_call: TRBV12-3/TRBV12-4; cdr3_nt: TGTGCCAGCAGCCCCCCCAGGACCTCCGAGCAGTACTTC; cdr3_aa: CASSPPRTSEQYF
j_call: TRBJ2-3; d_call: -; clone_size: -; v_call: TRBV24-1; cdr3_nt: TGTGCCACCAGTGCCAAAGGAGGAAAAACAGATACGCAGTATTTT; cdr3_aa: CATSAKGGKTDTQYF
j_call: TRBJ1-1; d_call: -; clone_size: many; v_call: TRBV29-1; cdr3_nt: TGCAGCGTTGAAATCCGGGTGGGCACTGAAGCTTTCTTT; cdr3_aa: CSVEIRVGTEAFF
j_call: TRBJ2-5; d_call: TRBD2; clone_size: -; v_call: TRBV7-6; cdr3_nt: TGTGCCAGCAGCTCCGGCAATGGACTAGCCAAAGAGACCCAGTACTTC; cdr3_aa: CASSSGNGLAKETQYF
j_call: TRBJ2-2; d_call: -; clone_size: -; v_call: TRBV10-3; cdr3_nt: TGTGCCATCAGTGATCGCGGCGGGCTACACACCGGGGAGCTGTTTTTT; cdr3_aa: CAISDRGGLHTGELFF
j_call: TRBJ2-1; d_call: -; clone_size: -; v_call: TRBV21-1; cdr3_nt: TGTGCCAGCATTGGCACCCGGCGGCAATTGAATGAGCAGTTCTTC; cdr3_aa: CASIGTRRQLNEQFF
j_call: TRBJ2-1; d_call: -; clone_size: -; v_call: TRBV2; cdr3_nt: TGTGCCAGCAGTGGCGGGCAGTTCTCCTACAATGAGCAGTTCTTC; cdr3_aa: CASSGGQFSYNEQFF
j_call: TRBJ2-1; d_call: TRBD2; clone_size: few; v_call: TRBV24-1; cdr3_nt: TGTGCCACCAGTGATTTGGGACGGACTAGCGGGGACTACAATGAGCAGTTCTTC; cdr3_aa: CATSDLGRTSGDYNEQFF
j_call: TRBJ1-2; d_call: -; clone_size: -; v_call: TRBV12-3/TRBV12-4; cdr3_nt: TGTGCCGTTAGAGGGGCGCAGGGCTACACCTTC; cdr3_aa: CAVRGAQGYTF
j_call: TRBJ2-7; d_call: -; clone_size: few; v_call: TRBV30; cdr3_nt: TGTGCCTGGAGTGTACATCTGGGAGGCTACGAGCAGTACTTC; cdr3_aa: CAWSVHLGGYEQYF
j_call: TRBJ1-1; d_call: TRBD1; clone_size: few; v_call: TRBV6-1; cdr3_nt: TGTGCCAGCAGTATGGACAGGGGGGGCTTAAGGAAAGCTTTCTTT; cdr3_aa: CASSMDRGGLRKAFF
j_call: TRBJ2-7; d_call: TRBD1; clone_size: few; v_call: TRBV7-9; cdr3_nt: TGTGCCAGCAGAAACGGACAGGGGTACGAGCAGTACTTC; cdr3_aa: CASRNGQGYEQYF
j_call: TRBJ2-5; d_call: -; clone_size: few; v_call: TRBV19; cdr3_nt: TGTGCCAGTAGTATCATAGAGACCCAGTACTTC; cdr3_aa: CASSIIETQYF
j_call: TRBJ1-5; d_call: -; clone_size: -; v_call: TRBV3-1; cdr3_nt: TGTGCCAGCAGCCAGGCCCGGGACAATCAGCCCCAGCATTTT; cdr3_aa: CASSQARDNQPQHF
j_call: TRBJ2-1; d_call: -; clone_size: -; v_call: TRBV7-7; cdr3_nt: TGTGCCAGCAGTCAAGGGGGGCCTGGCTACAATGAGCAGTTCTTC; cdr3_aa: CASSQGGPGYNEQFF
j_call: TRBJ2-1; d_call: -; clone_size: many; v_call: TRBV7-9; cdr3_nt: TGTGCCAGCAGCCCACTTAGGCCCGAGCAGTTCTTC; cdr3_aa: CASSPLRPEQFF
j_call: TRBJ1-5; d_call: TRBD1; clone_size: few; v_call: TRBV7-2; cdr3_nt: TGTGCCAGCAGCTTAGCTGGGACAGGGAATAAGCCCCAGCATTTT; cdr3_aa: CASSLAGTGNKPQHF
j_call: TRBJ1-2; d_call: TRBD1; clone_size: few; v_call: TRBV25-1; cdr3_nt: TGTGCCAGCAGTGAAGGGTCCAGGGGGCTTGGCTACACCTTC; cdr3_aa: CASSEGSRGLGYTF
j_call: TRBJ2-5; d_call: -; clone_size: -; v_call: TRBV6-2/TRBV6-3; cdr3_nt: TGTGCCAGCAGTACCCCGGGACAAAAGTACTTC; cdr3_aa: CASSTPGQKYF
j_call: TRBJ2-5; d_call: -; clone_size: -; v_call: TRBV6-2/TRBV6-3; cdr3_nt: TGTGCCAGCAGGTTCAAAGAGACCCAGTACTTC; cdr3_aa: CASRFKETQYF